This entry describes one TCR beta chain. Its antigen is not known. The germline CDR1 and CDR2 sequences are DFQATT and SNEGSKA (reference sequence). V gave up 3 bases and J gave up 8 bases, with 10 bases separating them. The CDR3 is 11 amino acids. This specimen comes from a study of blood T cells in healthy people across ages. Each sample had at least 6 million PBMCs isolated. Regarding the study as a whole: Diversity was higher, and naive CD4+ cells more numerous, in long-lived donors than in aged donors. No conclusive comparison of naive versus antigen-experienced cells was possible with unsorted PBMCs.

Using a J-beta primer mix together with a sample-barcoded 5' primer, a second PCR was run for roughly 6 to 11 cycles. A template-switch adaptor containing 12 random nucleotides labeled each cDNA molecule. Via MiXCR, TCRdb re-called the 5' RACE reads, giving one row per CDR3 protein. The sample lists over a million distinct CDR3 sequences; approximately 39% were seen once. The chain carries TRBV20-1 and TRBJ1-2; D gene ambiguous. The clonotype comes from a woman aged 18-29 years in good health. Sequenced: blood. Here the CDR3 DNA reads TGCAGTGCTAGGCCCGCCTCCGGCTACACCTTC. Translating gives CSARPASGYTF.